Reported below is one T cell receptor (beta chain). This CDR3 is built from 13 residues. Germline V gene data show CDR1 as MDHEN and CDR2 as SYDVKM. Unmatched junction bases numbered 6, after V lost 5 bases and J lost 5 bases. The patients all showed relapse after autologous stem cell transplantation, while their brentuximab vedotin exposure varied. The data were taken from a study of PD-1 blockade in classical Hodgkin lymphoma. Only in-frame clones appear in the TCRdb table, and some are missing; sequencing was by immunoSEQ multiplex PCR. The sample has some 150,000 clones, about 81% seen once. Specimen: peripheral blood mononuclear cells (PBMCs), collected before the second cycle of nivolumab. This TCR derives from a human donor with classical Hodgkin lymphoma. The gene calls are TRBV28 and TRBJ2-7, with 7 positions matching TRBD1. CDR3 nucleotide sequence: TGTGCCAGCAGTAGGGCAGGGGGTAACGAGCAGTACTTC. Residues: CASSRAGGNEQYF.